This passage covers 7 T cell receptor beta chains from one sample sequenced in a study of shared clonotypes between healthy human individuals. TCRdb's table, derived via immunoSEQ multiplex PCR, lists solely in-frame clones and lacks some. In the table there are over a million clones, around 97% of which are singletons. The sequencing sample was made of naive CD4+ T cells sorted from blood. Documented subset: CD45RA+ positively selected. The source is a man aged 30 to 45 in good health.

This clone was observed a handful of times. The identical CDR3 is also encoded by other nucleotide sequences in the sample. This chain uses TRBV6-1 with TRBJ1-5; no clear D. Trimming shortened V by 3 bases and J by 4 bases, and 10 bases separated the two germline ends. This CDR3 is built from 14 residues. The germline V gene encodes CDR1 MNHNS and CDR2 SASEGT. The CDR3 spells CASSDLRLNQPQHF. The CDR3 nucleotides read TGTGCCAGCAGTGATTTACGATTGAATCAGCCCCAGCATTTT.

J is TRBJ2-3 and V is TRBV9, with 9 positions matching TRBD2. The germline gives CDR1 SGDLS, CDR2 YYNGEE. The CDR3 extends over 17 amino acids. J was trimmed by 4 bases and V by 2 bases; bases with no gene match: 11. Here the CDR3 reads CASSVSLSGSRPDTQYF. In DNA form, the CDR3 reads TGTGCCAGCAGCGTCTCCCTTAGCGGGAGTCGGCCAGATACGCAGTATTTT.

The J gene is TRBJ2-1, the V gene TRBV28, with 10 positions matching TRBD2. Germline lookup yields CDR1 MDHEN and CDR2 SYDVKM. Unmatched junction bases numbered 2, after V lost 7 bases and J lost 5 bases. The CDR3 contains 13 residues. CDR3 in DNA: TGTGCCAGCATAGCGGGAGGACACAATGAGCAGTTCTTC. Its protein is CASIAGGHNEQFF.

This clone was detected once. The CDR3 region is CASRLYGTLTNLNEKLFF. CDR3 in DNA: TGTGCCAGCAGGTTATACGGCACACTGACTAACTTAAATGAAAAACTGTTTTTT. V gene TRBV5-6 combines with J gene TRBJ1-4, with D unresolved. This CDR3 comprises 18 residues. The germline V gene encodes CDR1 SGHDT and CDR2 YYEEEE. V was shortened by 5 bases and J by 5 bases, with 25 bases between the two germline ends.

The J gene is TRBJ1-4, the V gene TRBV19, with D possibly TRBD1 on 5 matching bases. The CDR3 length is 14 residues. Trimming cost V 3 bases and J 3 bases, with 8 bases left between them. Germline-derived CDR1 and CDR2 are LNHDA and SQIVND (reference sequence). The DNA of the CDR3 is TGTGCCAGTAGTATCGACAGTCCTAATGAAAAACTGTTTTTT. It specifies CASSIDSPNEKLFF.

Comments on this clone: The sample holds other DNA sequences that translate to the same CDR3. The chain employs TRBV10-1 and TRBJ2-2; TRBD1 matches 8 bases. Trimming took 9 bases from V and 6 from J; bases not matched to a gene: 15. Germline assignment: CDR1 WNHNN and CDR2 SYGVQD (reference sequence). This CDR3 comprises 16 residues. CDR3 residues: CASSLTGALTPGELFF. CDR3 DNA sequence: TGCGCCAGTAGTTTGACAGGGGCCCTAACACCCGGGGAGCTGTTTTTT.

The rearrangement links TRBV5-1 to TRBJ1-1; no clear D. In germline, CDR1 is SGHRS, CDR2 YFSETQ. The CDR3 contains 15 residues. Trimming removed 0 bases at V and 5 bases at J, with 14 bases between. Here the CDR3 DNA reads TGCGCCAGCAGCTTGGCCGGGTATAAAGGGACTGAAGCTTTCTTT. It specifies CASSLAGYKGTEAFF. Together with reference TRBV5-1 and TRBJ1-1, the CDR3 gives the full variable domain: KAGVTQTPRYLIKTRGQQVTLSCSPISGHRSVSWYQQTPGQGLQFLFEYFSETQRNKGNFPGRFSGRQFSNSRSEMNVSTLELGDSALYLCASSLAGYKGTEAFFGQGTRLTVV.